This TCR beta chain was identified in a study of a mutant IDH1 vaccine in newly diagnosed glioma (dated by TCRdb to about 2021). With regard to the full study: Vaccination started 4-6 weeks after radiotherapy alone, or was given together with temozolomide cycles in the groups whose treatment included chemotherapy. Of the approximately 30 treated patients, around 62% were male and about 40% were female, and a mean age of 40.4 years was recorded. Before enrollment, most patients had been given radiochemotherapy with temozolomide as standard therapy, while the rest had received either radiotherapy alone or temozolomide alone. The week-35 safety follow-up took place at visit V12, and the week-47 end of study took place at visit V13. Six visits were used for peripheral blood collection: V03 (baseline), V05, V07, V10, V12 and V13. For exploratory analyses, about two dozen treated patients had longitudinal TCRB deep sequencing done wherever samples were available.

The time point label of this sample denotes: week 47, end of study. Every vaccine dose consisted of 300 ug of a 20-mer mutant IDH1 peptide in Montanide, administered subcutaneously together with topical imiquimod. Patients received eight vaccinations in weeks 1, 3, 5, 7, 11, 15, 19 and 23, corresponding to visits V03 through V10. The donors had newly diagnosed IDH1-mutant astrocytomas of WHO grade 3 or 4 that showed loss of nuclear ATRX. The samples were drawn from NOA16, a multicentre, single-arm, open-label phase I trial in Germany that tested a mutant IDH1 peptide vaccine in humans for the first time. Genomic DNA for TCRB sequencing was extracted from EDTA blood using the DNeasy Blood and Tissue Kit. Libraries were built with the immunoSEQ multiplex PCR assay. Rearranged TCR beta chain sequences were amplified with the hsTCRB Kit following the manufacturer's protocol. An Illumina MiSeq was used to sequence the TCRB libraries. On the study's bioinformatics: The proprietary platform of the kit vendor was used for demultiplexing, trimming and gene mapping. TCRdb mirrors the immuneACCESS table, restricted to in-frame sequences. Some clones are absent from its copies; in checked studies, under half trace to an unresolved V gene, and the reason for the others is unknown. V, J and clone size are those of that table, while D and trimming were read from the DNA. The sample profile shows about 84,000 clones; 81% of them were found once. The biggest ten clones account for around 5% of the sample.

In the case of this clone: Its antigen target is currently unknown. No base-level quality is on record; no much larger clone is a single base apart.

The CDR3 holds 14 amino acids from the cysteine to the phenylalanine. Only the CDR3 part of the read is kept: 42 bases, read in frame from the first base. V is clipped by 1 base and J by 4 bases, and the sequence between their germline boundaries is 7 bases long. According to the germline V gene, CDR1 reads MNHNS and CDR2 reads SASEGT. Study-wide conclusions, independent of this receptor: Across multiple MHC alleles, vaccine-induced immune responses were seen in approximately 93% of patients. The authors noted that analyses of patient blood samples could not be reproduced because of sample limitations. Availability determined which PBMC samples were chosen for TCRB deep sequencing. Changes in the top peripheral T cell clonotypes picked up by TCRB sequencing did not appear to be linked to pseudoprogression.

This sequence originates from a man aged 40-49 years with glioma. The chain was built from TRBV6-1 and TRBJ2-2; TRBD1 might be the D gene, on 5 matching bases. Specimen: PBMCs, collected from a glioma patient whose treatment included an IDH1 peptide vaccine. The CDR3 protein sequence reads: CASSEGGRTGELFF. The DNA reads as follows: TGTGCCAGCAGTGAAGGGGGCCGCACCGGGGAGCTGTTTTTT.